Shown below are 8 T cell receptor beta chains from a single sample sequenced in a study of blood T cell repertoires in COVID-19. Profiling relied on immunoSEQ multiplex PCR, and the TCRdb table lists in-frame clones only, not all of them. Of over 200,000 clones detected, 70% to 90% appear once; the ten largest clones hold 12%. What was sequenced was peripheral blood. The receptor set was obtained from a young woman who had recovered from COVID-19.

The V gene is TRBV4-1, the J gene TRBJ2-7; 10 bases line up with TRBD2. Germline lookup yields CDR1 MGHRA and CDR2 YSYEKL. The CDR3 is made up of 15 amino acids. The J segment lost 3 bases and the V segment lost 0 bases, leaving 2 bases of the junction unmatched. The CDR3 protein is CASSQDRLAGYEQYF. For the CDR3, the DNA is TGCGCCAGCAGCCAAGATAGACTAGCGGGCTACGAGCAGTACTTC.

V and J are TRBV7-9 and TRBJ2-7; 7 bases map to TRBD1. CDR1 is SEHNR, CDR2 FQNEAQ, per germline (reference sequence). J lost 5 bases, V lost 4 bases, and 14 bases had no gene match. This CDR3 spans 16 amino acids. This CDR3 reads CASSSTGAPLTHEQYF. In DNA, the CDR3 is TGTGCCAGCAGCTCAACAGGGGCGCCCTTGACTCACGAGCAGTACTTC. Supplemented by reference TRBV7-9 and TRBJ2-7, the full variable domain reads DTGVSQNPRHKITKRGQNVTFRCDPISEHNRLYWYRQTLGQGPEFLTYFQNEAQLEKSRLLSDRFSAERPKGSFSTLEIQRTEQGDSAMYLCASSSTGAPLTHEQYFGPGTRLTVT.

The V and J genes are TRBV29-1 and TRBJ1-2; D remains unclear. The germline gives CDR1 SQVTM, CDR2 ANQGSEA. The CDR3 consists of 13 residues. V lost 3 bases to trimming and J lost 6 bases, with 14 bases between them. DNA of the CDR3: TGCAGCGTTGACGGTGAGGCCGGGAATGGCTACACCTTC. Encoded protein: CSVDGEAGNGYTF.

This chain links TRBV7-6 with TRBJ1-3, with TRBD1 identical over 9 bases. Germline V gives CDR1 SGHVS, CDR2 FNYEAQ. The CDR3 runs to 15 residues. V lost 5 bases, J lost 4 bases, and 6 bases stayed unmatched. Here the CDR3 DNA reads TGTGCCAGCAGCCCTACAGGGGGCTCCGGAAACACCATATATTTT. It yields the protein CASSPTGGSGNTIYF. The full variable domain, its missing parts supplied by reference TRBV7-6 and TRBJ1-3, is GAGVSQSPRYKVTKRGQDVALRCDPISGHVSLYWYRQALGQGPEFLTYFNYEAQQDKSGLPNDRFSAERPEGSISTLTIQRTEQRDSAMYRCASSPTGGSGNTIYFGEGSWLTVV.

The chain employs TRBV9 and TRBJ1-2, with D perhaps TRBD1 (6 bases). Germline V gene lookup returns CDR1 SGDLS and CDR2 YYNGEE. The V gene lost 3 bases and the J gene lost 5 bases, with 23 bases spanning the gap. The CDR3 covers 17 residues. The CDR3: CASSAPYLGAGAYGYTF. CDR3 nucleotide sequence: TGTGCCAGCAGCGCACCGTATCTCGGGGCAGGGGCGTATGGCTACACCTTC.

CDR3 in DNA: TGTGCCAGTAGATTCGACAGGGACGTTTACTATGGCTACACCTTC. It codes for CASRFDRDVYYGYTF. The chain combines TRBV19 with TRBJ1-2; 7 nucleotides line up with TRBD1. This CDR3 comprises 15 residues. Trimming took 6 bases from V and 3 from J; bases not matched to a gene: 10. The germline V gene encodes CDR1 LNHDA and CDR2 SQIVND (reference sequence).

The chain uses TRBV9 and TRBJ1-4; TRBD1 matches at 7 bases. V lost 1 base to trimming and J lost 5 bases; unmatched junction nucleotides: 5. The CDR3 extends over 15 amino acids. The germline V gene has CDR1 SGDLS and CDR2 YYNGEE. This CDR3 reads CASSVTRGANEKLFF. The CDR3 DNA sequence: TGTGCCAGCAGCGTAACCAGGGGGGCAAATGAAAAACTGTTTTTT.

The gene calls are TRBV4-3 and TRBJ1-3, with TRBD1 as a possible D gene (6 bases). This CDR3 region has 15 residues. Trimming stripped 6 bases from V and 0 bases from J, with 12 bases between. Germline-derived CDR1 and CDR2 are LGHNA and YSLEER. The CDR3, as DNA: TGCGCCAGCAGAAGGGACACCTACTCTGGAAACACCATATATTTT. Its protein product is CASRRDTYSGNTIYF.